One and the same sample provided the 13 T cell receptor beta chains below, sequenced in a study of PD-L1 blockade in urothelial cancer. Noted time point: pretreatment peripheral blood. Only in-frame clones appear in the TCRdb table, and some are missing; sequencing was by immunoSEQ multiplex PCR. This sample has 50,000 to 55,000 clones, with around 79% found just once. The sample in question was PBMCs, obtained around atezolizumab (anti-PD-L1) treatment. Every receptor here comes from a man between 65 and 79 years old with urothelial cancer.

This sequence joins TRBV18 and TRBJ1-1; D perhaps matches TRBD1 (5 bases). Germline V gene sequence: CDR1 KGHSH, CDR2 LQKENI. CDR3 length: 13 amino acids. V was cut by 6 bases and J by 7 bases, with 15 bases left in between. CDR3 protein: CASSLKADSEAFF. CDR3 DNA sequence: TGTGCCAGCTCCCTAAAAGCAGACAGTGAAGCTTTCTTT.

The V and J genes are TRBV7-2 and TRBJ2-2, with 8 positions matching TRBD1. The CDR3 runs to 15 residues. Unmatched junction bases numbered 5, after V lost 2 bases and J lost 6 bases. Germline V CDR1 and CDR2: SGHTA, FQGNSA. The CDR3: CASSLRQGLPGELFF. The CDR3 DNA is TGTGCCAGCAGCTTAAGACAGGGGCTACCCGGGGAGCTGTTTTTT.

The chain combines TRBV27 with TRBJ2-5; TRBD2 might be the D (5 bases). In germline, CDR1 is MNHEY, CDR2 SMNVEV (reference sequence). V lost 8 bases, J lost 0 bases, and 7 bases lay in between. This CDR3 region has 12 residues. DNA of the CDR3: TGTGCCAGCCGAGGGTACCAAGAGACCCAGTACTTC. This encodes CASRGYQETQYF.

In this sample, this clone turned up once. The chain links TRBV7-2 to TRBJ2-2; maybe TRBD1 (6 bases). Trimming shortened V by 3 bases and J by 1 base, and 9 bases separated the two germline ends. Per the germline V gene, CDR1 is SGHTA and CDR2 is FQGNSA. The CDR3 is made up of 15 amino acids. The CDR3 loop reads CASSFGTLNTGELFF. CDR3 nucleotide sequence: TGTGCCAGCAGCTTCGGGACATTGAACACCGGGGAGCTGTTTTTT.

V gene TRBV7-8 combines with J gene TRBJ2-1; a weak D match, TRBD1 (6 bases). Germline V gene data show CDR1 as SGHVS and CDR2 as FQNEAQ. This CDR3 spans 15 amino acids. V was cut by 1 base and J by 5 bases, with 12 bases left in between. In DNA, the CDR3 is TGTGCCAGCAGCTTAGGCCTACAGGGACACAATGAGCAGTTCTTC. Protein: CASSLGLQGHNEQFF.

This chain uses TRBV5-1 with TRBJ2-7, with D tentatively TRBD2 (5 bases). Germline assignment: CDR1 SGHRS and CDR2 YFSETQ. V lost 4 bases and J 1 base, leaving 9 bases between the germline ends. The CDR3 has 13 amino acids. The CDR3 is CASSQDSSYEQYF. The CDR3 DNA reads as TGCGCCAGCAGCCAGGACTCATCCTACGAGCAGTACTTC.

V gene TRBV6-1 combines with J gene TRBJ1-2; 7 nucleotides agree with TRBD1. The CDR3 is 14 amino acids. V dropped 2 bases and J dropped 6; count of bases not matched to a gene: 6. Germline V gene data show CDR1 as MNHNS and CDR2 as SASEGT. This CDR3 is CASSERLGQDGYTF. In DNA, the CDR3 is TGTGCCAGCAGTGAAAGGTTAGGACAGGATGGCTACACCTTC.

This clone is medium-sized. CDR3 sequence (DNA): TGTGCCAGTAGTAAGGGCGGGGCCTACAATGAGCAGTTCTTC. This codes for CASSKGGAYNEQFF. This chain links TRBV19 with TRBJ2-1; TRBD2 might be the D (6 bases). The CDR3 spans 14 residues. Per germline, CDR1 LNHDA and CDR2 SQIVND (reference sequence). Trimming shortened V by 4 bases and J by 2 bases, and 9 bases separated the two germline ends.

This CDR3 is CASSEEYEQYF. In nucleotides, the CDR3 is TGCGCCAGCAGCGAAGAGTACGAGCAGTACTTC. V and J are TRBV5-1 and TRBJ2-7; the D is unclear. There are 11 residues in the CDR3. CDR1 is SGHRS, CDR2 YFSETQ, per germline. V was cut by 4 bases and J by 4 bases, with 6 bases left in between. Combining the CDR3 with reference TRBV5-1 and TRBJ2-7 gives the whole variable domain KAGVTQTPRYLIKTRGQQVTLSCSPISGHRSVSWYQQTPGQGLQFLFEYFSETQRNKGNFPGRFSGRQFSNSRSEMNVSTLELGDSALYLCASSEEYEQYFGPGTRLTVT.

As DNA, the CDR3 is TGTGCCAGCAGCGTAGACCGGGGGGCTTCTGGGGCCAACGTCCTGACTTTC. Translation gives CASSVDRGASGANVLTF. The gene calls are TRBV9 and TRBJ2-6; D might be TRBD2 (7 bases). The CDR3 covers 17 residues. From germline, CDR1 is SGDLS and CDR2 YYNGEE. Trimming took 0 bases from V and 1 from J, leaving 11 bases between them.

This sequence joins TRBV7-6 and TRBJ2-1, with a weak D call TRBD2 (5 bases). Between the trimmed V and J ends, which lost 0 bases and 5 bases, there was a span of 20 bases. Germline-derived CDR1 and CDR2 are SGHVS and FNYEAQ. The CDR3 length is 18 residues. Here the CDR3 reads CASSLAVSRLTIDNEQFF. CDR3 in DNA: TGTGCCAGCAGCTTAGCAGTCTCCCGACTAACGATTGACAATGAGCAGTTCTTC.

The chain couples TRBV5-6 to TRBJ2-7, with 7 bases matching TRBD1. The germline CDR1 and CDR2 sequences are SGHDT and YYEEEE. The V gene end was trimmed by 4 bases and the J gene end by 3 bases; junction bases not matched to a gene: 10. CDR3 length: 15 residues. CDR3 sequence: CASSPSGQLFYEQYF. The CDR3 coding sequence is TGTGCCAGCAGCCCGTCGGGACAGCTCTTCTACGAGCAGTACTTC.

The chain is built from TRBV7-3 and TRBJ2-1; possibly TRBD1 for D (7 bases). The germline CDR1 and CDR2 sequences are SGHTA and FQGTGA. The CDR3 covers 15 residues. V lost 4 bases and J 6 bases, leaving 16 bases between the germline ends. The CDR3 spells CASSSGRGAGNEQFF. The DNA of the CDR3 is TGTGCCAGCAGCTCGGGCAGGGGGGCCGGCAATGAGCAGTTCTTC.